A selection of T cell receptor beta chains follows, all from one sample in a study of cytomegalovirus exposure and HLA in healthy donors. Assay: immunoSEQ multiplex PCR; the TCRdb copy retains only in-frame clones and omits some. The sample has some 170,000 clones, 86% seen once; the top ten hold roughly 5.8%. Sequenced: PBMCs. These receptors originate from a woman aged 25 to 45 in good health and CMV-seronegative. CDR3s include the opening cysteine and the closing phenylalanine or tryptophan. D genes are given only for firm matches. Rows give clone size only sometimes, using once, few, many, or a class for an expanded clone.

clone size,D gene,J gene,V gene,CDR3 protein,CDR3 DNA
-,-,TRBJ1-1,TRBV18,CASSNRAVNTEAFF,TGTGCCAGCTCGAACAGGGCAGTGAACACTGAAGCTTTCTTT
-,-,TRBJ2-3,TRBV5-1,CASSLAGGLTDTQYF,TGCGCCAGCAGCTTGGCCGGTGGGCTCACAGATACGCAGTATTTT
-,TRBD1,TRBJ1-1,TRBV5-1,CASSLRPPGQLQMNTEAFF,TGCGCCAGCAGCCTAAGGCCACCGGGACAGCTTCAAATGAACACTGAAGCTTTCTTT
once,TRBD2,TRBJ2-7,TRBV2,CASSGDYYYEQYF,TGTGCCAGCAGTGGGGACTACTACTACGAGCAGTACTTC
-,-,TRBJ1-2,TRBV19,CASSIAATGAGYTF,TGTGCCAGTAGTATCGCCGCTACTGGGGCTGGCTACACCTTC
-,TRBD1,TRBJ2-2,TRBV2,CASSIRDSTGELFF,TGTGCCAGCAGTATCCGGGACAGCACCGGGGAGCTGTTTTTT
once,-,TRBJ2-1,TRBV27,CASSLSLAGEQFF,TGTGCCAGCAGTTTATCACTAGCAGGGGAGCAGTTCTTC
once,-,TRBJ2-1,TRBV23-1,CASSGPGQRSSYNEQFF,TGCGCCAGCTCCGGCCCCGGGCAAAGGAGCTCCTACAATGAGCAGTTCTTC
-,-,TRBJ2-7,TRBV7-6,CASSQGTDPYEQYF,TGTGCCAGCAGCCAAGGGACGGACCCCTACGAGCAGTACTTC
-,-,TRBJ2-5,TRBV29-1,CSVSFPRETQYF,TGCAGCGTTTCCTTTCCCCGCGAGACCCAGTACTTC
-,-,TRBJ1-3,TRBV5-4,CASSLVPSGSGNTIYF,TGTGCCAGCAGCTTGGTCCCTTCCGGCTCTGGAAACACCATATATTTT
-,-,TRBJ1-1,TRBV7-9,CASSPNGPEAFF,TGTGCCAGCAGCCCGAATGGTCCTGAAGCTTTCTTT
-,-,TRBJ2-1,TRBV19,CASSLGGRDEQFF,TGTGCCAGTAGTTTGGGGGGGCGCGATGAGCAGTTCTTC
-,TRBD2,TRBJ2-2,TRBV6-6,CASRGLAENTGELFF,TGTGCCAGCAGAGGACTAGCGGAAAACACCGGGGAGCTGTTTTTT
-,-,TRBJ2-7,TRBV4-3,CASSQVGGYEQYF,TGCGCCAGCAGCCAAGTGGGTGGGTACGAGCAGTACTTC
-,-,TRBJ2-2,TRBV7-2,CASSSRQFNTGELFF,TGTGCCAGCAGCTCAAGACAGTTTAACACCGGGGAGCTGTTTTTT
-,-,TRBJ1-2,TRBV10-3,CAISEGLYYGYTF,TGTGCCATCAGTGAAGGACTATACTATGGCTACACCTTC
-,-,TRBJ2-6,TRBV9,CASSMGGSGANVLTF,TGTGCCAGCAGTATGGGGGGCTCTGGGGCCAACGTCCTGACTTTC
-,-,TRBJ2-1,TRBV14,CASSVSTPPNEQFF,TGTGCCAGCAGCGTAAGCACGCCTCCTAATGAGCAGTTCTTC
-,-,TRBJ1-2,TRBV4-1,CASSQGQVDGYTF,TGCGCCAGCAGCCAAGGACAGGTCGATGGCTACACCTTC
-,-,TRBJ1-1,TRBV28,CASSTRTEAFF,TGTGCCAGCAGCACGAGGACTGAAGCTTTCTTT
-,-,TRBJ2-3,TRBV6-6,CASSYPSGQDTQYF,TGTGCCAGCAGTTACCCATCCGGCCAGGATACGCAGTATTTT
-,-,TRBJ1-2,TRBV10-3,CAISEYVVPYYGYTF,TGTGCCATCAGTGAATACGTCGTACCCTACTATGGCTACACCTTC
-,TRBD2,TRBJ2-1,TRBV2,CASSEFLAGGPYEQFF,TGTGCCAGCAGTGAATTTTTAGCGGGGGGGCCGTATGAGCAGTTCTTC
few,-,TRBJ2-1,TRBV5-8,CASTDLGRSYNEQFF,TGTGCCAGCACCGACCTGGGGCGGTCTTACAATGAGCAGTTCTTC
-,TRBD2,TRBJ2-1,TRBV20-1,CSAGGAGEQFF,TGCAGTGCCGGGGGGGCAGGTGAGCAGTTCTTC
-,TRBD1,TRBJ1-6,TRBV27,CASSLRQGWSSYNSPLHF,TGTGCCAGCAGTTTGCGACAGGGTTGGAGCTCCTATAATTCACCCCTCCACTTT
once,-,TRBJ2-2,TRBV13,CASSYRDTGELFF,TGTGCCAGCAGCTACAGAGACACCGGGGAGCTGTTTTTT
-,-,TRBJ1-2,TRBV7-8,CASSLVGYGYTF,TGTGCCAGCAGCTTAGTAGGCTATGGCTACACCTTC
-,TRBD1,TRBJ1-2,TRBV7-9,CASSLPGTGISGYTF,TGTGCCAGCAGCTTACCTGGGACAGGGATCAGTGGCTACACCTTC
once,TRBD2,TRBJ2-6,TRBV5-5,CASSLVAGGFSSGANVLTF,TGTGCCAGCAGCTTGGTAGCGGGGGGTTTTAGCTCTGGGGCCAACGTCCTGACTTTC
-,TRBD1,TRBJ1-2,TRBV6-6,CASSLGQGNYGYTF,TGTGCCAGCAGTTTAGGACAGGGGAACTATGGCTACACCTTC
-,-,TRBJ2-7,TRBV7-8,CASSLAGQYEQYF,TGTGCCAGCAGCTTAGCTGGACAATACGAGCAGTACTTC
-,TRBD1,TRBJ1-2,TRBV5-1,CASSLARQGTPHTF,TGCGCCAGCAGCTTGGCGAGACAGGGGACGCCGCACACCTTC
once,-,TRBJ1-1,TRBV4-3,CASSQDLGGTEAFF,TGCGCCAGCAGCCAAGATCTGGGAGGGACTGAAGCTTTCTTT
-,TRBD2,TRBJ2-1,TRBV4-1,CASSQDLTGGNNEQFF,TGCGCCAGCAGCCAAGATTTGACGGGGGGTAACAATGAGCAGTTCTTC
-,-,TRBJ1-1,TRBV20-1,CSAKGFEAFF,TGCAGTGCTAAGGGCTTTGAAGCTTTCTTT
-,-,TRBJ1-6,TRBV19,CASSSGVGSPLHF,TGTGCCAGTAGTAGTGGGGTGGGTTCACCCCTCCACTTT
-,-,TRBJ2-7,TRBV6-5,CASSYSASSYEQYF,TGTGCCAGCAGTTACTCGGCCAGCTCCTACGAGCAGTACTTC
-,TRBD1,TRBJ2-7,TRBV30,CAWVPLPGQGAVEQYF,TGTGCCTGGGTCCCTTTACCCGGACAGGGGGCAGTCGAGCAGTACTTC
-,-,TRBJ1-2,TRBV29-1,CSVEGLGQDGYTF,TGCAGCGTTGAAGGACTCGGGCAGGATGGCTACACCTTC
-,-,TRBJ2-3,TRBV28,CASSSGPSQYF,TGTGCCAGCAGCTCCGGACCATCGCAGTATTTT
-,-,TRBJ2-5,TRBV5-6,CASSLGVRSVSETQYF,TGTGCCAGCAGCTTGGGGGTCCGTAGCGTCTCGGAGACCCAGTACTTC
-,-,TRBJ1-6,TRBV2,CASMEGWTSPLHF,TGTGCCAGCATGGAGGGCTGGACTTCACCCCTCCACTTT
-,-,TRBJ2-5,TRBV11-2,CASSPRQVGKETQYF,TGTGCCAGCAGCCCCCGACAGGTCGGGAAAGAGACCCAGTACTTC
-,-,TRBJ1-1,TRBV5-1,CASSLTLWGPNTEAFF,TGCGCCAGCAGCTTGACCCTTTGGGGCCCGAACACTGAAGCTTTCTTT
-,-,TRBJ2-1,TRBV5-1,CASSWDESHEQFF,TGCGCCAGCAGCTGGGACGAGTCCCATGAGCAGTTCTTC
-,-,TRBJ2-5,TRBV7-2,CASSLGQRIQETQYF,TGTGCCAGCAGCTTAGGCCAGCGGATCCAAGAGACCCAGTACTTC